The 27 T cell receptor beta chains given below trace back to one sample, sequenced in a study of blood T cells in healthy people across ages. A second about 7 to 11 cycle PCR used barcoded and J-beta primers. TCRdb re-analysed the 5' RACE reads in MiXCR, keeping a single row per CDR3 protein. The sample consists of roughly 1.5 million distinct CDR3 sequences, roughly two fifths of them appearing once. Input material: blood. The receptors were gathered from a woman aged 18-29 years in good health.

A word on this clonotype: One end of the junction varies from germline; a read error may be responsible. The gene calls are TRBV3-1 and TRBJ2-7; no reliable D call. The CDR3 sequence is 14 residues long. Germline V gene lookup returns CDR1 LGHDT and CDR2 YNNKEL (reference sequence). CDR3 in DNA: TGTGCCAGCGGCCAAGATCTTCTGTATGAAGAGCAGTACTTC. Translation: CASGQDLLYEEQYF.

This clonotype was counted only a few times. The chain couples TRBV29-1 to TRBJ2-5, with a possible D match to TRBD2 (5 bases). Germline CDR1 reads SQVTM; CDR2 reads ANQGSEA. This CDR3 has 15 residues. Trimming removed 0 bases at V and 11 bases at J, with 22 bases between. The CDR3 loop is CSVEDPGTPSHEQYF. The CDR3, as DNA: TGCAGCGTTGAAGACCCGGGAACACCGTCCCATGAGCAGTACTTC.

With regard to this clonotype: Being one base from a much bigger clone, this may be a read error. V gene TRBV25-1 combines with J gene TRBJ2-3; 7 bases fit TRBD2. Trimming removed 1 base from V and 8 bases from J; junction bases left unmatched: 3. The CDR3 extends over 13 amino acids. Per the germline V gene, CDR1 is MGHDK and CDR2 is SYGVNS. CDR3 nucleotides: TGTGCCAGCAGTGAATTAGGGGAGGGTACGCAGTATTTT. Its protein product is CASSELGEGTQYF.

The V gene is TRBV5-6, the J gene TRBJ2-5; 8 bases map to TRBD1. The J call is doubtful: the DNA matches TRBJ2-7 better. The CDR3 totals 16 residues. Germline V gene sequence: CDR1 SGHDT, CDR2 YYEEEE. For the CDR3, the DNA is TGTGCCAGCAGCTTTGTCGGACAGGGCTTAGTCTACGAGCAGTACTTC. Its translation is CASSFVGQGLVYEQYF.

J is TRBJ2-4 and V is TRBV4-3, with 7 bases lining up with TRBD1. The J call is doubtful: the DNA matches TRBJ2-7 better. CDR1 LGHNA and CDR2 YSLEER come from the germline V gene. The CDR3 has 16 residues. This CDR3 is CASSQDPLTGWDEQYF. The CDR3 DNA reads TGCGCCAGCAGCCAAGATCCATTGACAGGGTGGGACGAGCAGTACTTC.

This clonotype turned up a few times. This chain uses TRBV20-1 with TRBJ1-2; 7 nucleotides align to TRBD1. The CDR3 consists of 12 residues. Germline V gene lookup returns CDR1 DFQATT and CDR2 SNEGSKA (reference sequence). The ends lost 6 bases at V and 8 bases at J; junction bases unmatched: 9. In DNA, the CDR3 is TGCAGTGCCCTACTGACAGGGCGCGGCTACACCTTC. This sequence encodes CSALLTGRGYTF.

V usage is TRBV5-1 and J usage is TRBJ2-1; D gene uncertain. V was trimmed by 5 bases and J by 6 bases, leaving 12 bases between them. The CDR3 loop spans 13 amino acids. CDR1 SGHRS and CDR2 YFSETQ come from the germline V gene. This CDR3 reads CASRVPACNEQFF. CDR3 sequence (DNA): TGCGCCAGCAGGGTACCAGCTTGCAATGAGCAGTTCTTC.

CDR3 amino acids: CASSQARTPFYGYTF. CDR3 nucleotide sequence: TGCGCCAGCAGCCAAGCAAGGACACCATTCTATGGCTACACCTTC. This rearrangement joins TRBV4-1 to TRBJ1-2; possible D gene TRBD1, 5 bases. Trimming removed 1 base at V and 4 bases at J, with 13 bases between. The CDR3 extends over 15 amino acids. Germline CDR1 reads MGHRA; CDR2 reads YSYEKL.

The chain couples TRBV2 to TRBJ1-2, with TRBD1 identical over 8 bases. CDR1 is SNHLY and CDR2 is FYNNEI in the germline V gene. V was clipped by 3 bases and J by 7 bases; unmatched bases: 4. The CDR3 is 13 residues long. CDR3 sequence: CASSEDREAGYTF. CDR3 nucleotides: TGTGCCAGCAGTGAGGACAGGGAGGCTGGCTACACCTTC.

The chain links TRBV15 to TRBJ2-5; TRBD2 matches at 13 bases. Unmatched junction bases numbered 5, after V lost 5 bases and J lost 2 bases. This CDR3 has 16 amino acids. CDR1 is LNHNV, CDR2 YYDKDF, per germline (reference sequence). CDR3 sequence (DNA): TGTGCCACCAGCCCCCGACTAGCGGGAGGTCAAGAGACCCAGTACTTC. It encodes CATSPRLAGGQETQYF. The variable domain in full, with the rest retrieved from reference TRBV15 and TRBJ2-5, is DAMVIQNPRYQVTQFGKPVTLSCSQTLNHNVMYWYQQKSSQAPKLLFHYYDKDFNNEADTPDNFQSRRPNTSFCFLDIRSPGLGDTAMYLCATSPRLAGGQETQYFGPGTRLLVL.

This chain connects TRBV20-1 to TRBJ2-7, with TRBD2 matching over 8 bases. J lost 6 bases, V lost 5 bases, and 6 bases had no gene match. The CDR3 has 12 residues. In germline, CDR1 is DFQATT, CDR2 SNEGSKA (reference sequence). The CDR3 DNA sequence: TGCAGTGCTCTGGGACTAGTCGTCGAGCAGTACTTC. Encoded protein: CSALGLVVEQYF.

V is TRBV7-2 and J is TRBJ2-3, with D possibly TRBD2 on 6 matching bases. CDR1 and CDR2 from the germline V gene are SGHTA and FQGNSA. The CDR3 spans 14 residues. Trimming took off 3 bases at V and 5 bases at J, with 12 bases between the two ends. CDR3 sequence: CASSFIAALDTQYF. For the CDR3, the DNA is TGTGCCAGCAGCTTTATAGCGGCCCTAGATACGCAGTATTTT.

This sequence joins TRBV12-3 or TRBV12-4 and TRBJ2-3, with D perhaps TRBD1 or TRBD2 (6 bases each). CDR3 length equals 14 residues. The V and J ends lost 6 bases and 2 bases respectively, with 12 bases between them. The CDR3 sequence: CASSPWGATDTQYF. The CDR3 region has the DNA TGTGCCAGCAGCCCATGGGGGGCCACAGATACGCAGTATTTT.

This clonotype was found a few times. The chain couples TRBV6-5 to TRBJ1-5, with D uncertain. The CDR3 spans 14 residues. V was trimmed by 2 bases and J by 5 bases, leaving 10 bases between them. Germline V lookup: CDR1 MNHEY, CDR2 SVGAGI. The CDR3, as DNA: TGTGCCAGCAGTTACAGGGCCAGCGATCAGCCCCAGCATTTT. It yields the protein CASSYRASDQPQHF.

The rearrangement links TRBV7-9 to TRBJ1-4, with TRBD1 matching 9 bases. There are 14 residues in the CDR3. The germline CDR1 and CDR2 sequences are SEHNR and FQNEAQ (reference sequence). V dropped 1 base and J dropped 8; count of bases not matched to a gene: 2. The CDR3 coding sequence is TGTGCCAGCAGCTTAGTCACAGGGGGCGAAAAACTGTTTTTT. It specifies CASSLVTGGEKLFF. The whole variable domain, filled in from reference TRBV7-9 and TRBJ1-4, reads DTGVSQNPRHKITKRGQNVTFRCDPISEHNRLYWYRQTLGQGPEFLTYFQNEAQLEKSRLLSDRFSAERPKGSFSTLEIQRTEQGDSAMYLCASSLVTGGEKLFFGSGTQLSVL.

V usage is TRBV27 and J usage is TRBJ1-2; no firm D call. Germline loops: CDR1 MNHEY, CDR2 SMNVEV (reference sequence). The germline V and J ends were trimmed by 5 bases and 8 bases, with 18 bases remaining between them. This CDR3 comprises 14 residues. This CDR3 reads CASSLTVGVLGYTF. The CDR3 coding sequence is TGTGCCAGCAGTCTAACCGTCGGGGTTCTCGGCTACACCTTC.

This sequence joins TRBV9 and TRBJ2-3, with 10 bases lining up with TRBD2. This CDR3 is 19 amino acids long. Per the germline V gene, CDR1 is SGDLS and CDR2 is YYNGEE. The trim removed 0 bases at V and 0 bases at J, leaving 10 bases unmatched. The CDR3 spells CASSVGRASGGLSTDTQYF. The DNA for the CDR3 is TGTGCCAGCAGCGTAGGACGCGCTAGCGGGGGCCTTAGCACAGATACGCAGTATTTT.

The chain employs TRBV20-1 and TRBJ1-5, with a possible D match to TRBD1 (6 bases). This CDR3 comprises 15 residues. V lost 0 bases and J 4 bases, leaving 13 bases between the germline ends. Per germline, CDR1 DFQATT and CDR2 SNEGSKA (reference sequence). CDR3 loop: CSARDPGARNQPQHF. Here the CDR3 DNA reads TGCAGTGCTAGAGACCCGGGGGCGCGTAATCAGCCCCAGCATTTT.

There are a few counts of this clonotype. The CDR3 reads CASSSAGEQPQHF. CDR3 sequence (DNA): TGTGCCAGCAGTTCAGCGGGGGAGCAGCCCCAGCATTTT. J is TRBJ1-5 and V is TRBV12-3 or TRBV12-4; the D gene is possibly TRBD1 (5 bases). Trimming pared 4 bases from V and 7 bases from J, leaving 11 bases between. This CDR3 is built from 13 residues.

This sequence joins TRBV10-1 and TRBJ2-2; no firm D call. This CDR3 is 13 amino acids long. Germline values: CDR1 WNHNN, CDR2 SYGVQD (reference sequence). V gave up 4 bases and J gave up 2 bases, with 5 bases separating them. CDR3 region: CASSGPNTGELFF. The CDR3 nucleotides are TGCGCCAGCAGTGGGCCCAACACCGGGGAGCTGTTTTTT.

This clonotype was recorded once. This may arise from a read error, as a much more abundant clone is one base away. The V gene is TRBV27, the J gene TRBJ2-7, with D possibly matching TRBD1 (6 bases). Germline CDR1 reads MNHEY; CDR2 reads SMNVEV (reference sequence). The CDR3 has 13 residues. Trimming left V 4 bases short and J 2 bases short, with 9 bases between. The CDR3 nucleotides are TGTGCCAGCAGTTGCCAGGGGCCCTACGAGCAGTACTTC. It is translated as CASSCQGPYEQYF.

This chain links TRBV7-8 with TRBJ2-4, with D perhaps matching TRBD2 (6 bases). The J call may be wrong; the DNA end is better matched by TRBJ2-7. Germline loops: CDR1 SGHVS, CDR2 FQNEAQ. The CDR3 is made up of 16 amino acids. The CDR3 is CASTLSVGGILYEQYF. The CDR3 DNA reads TGTGCCAGCACCCTTTCCGTGGGAGGCATCCTCTACGAGCAGTACTTC.

This chain uses TRBV27 with TRBJ2-1; 10 bases are shared with TRBD2. Per the germline V gene, CDR1 is MNHEY and CDR2 is SMNVEV (reference sequence). The CDR3 is 17 amino acids. Losses at the gene ends were 2 bases for V and 3 bases for J; bases not matched to a gene: 7. The CDR3: CASSLRLAGVFYNEQFF. CDR3 nucleotide sequence: TGTGCCAGCAGTTTACGGCTAGCGGGAGTGTTCTACAATGAGCAGTTCTTC.

This clonotype was seen a single time. A much larger clone differs from this one at a single base, so this may be a read error. The CDR3 DNA is TGTGCCAGCAGTGTAGCGGGATGGGATGAGCAGTACTTC. It translates to CASSVAGWDEQYF. This chain links TRBV12-3 or TRBV12-4 with TRBJ2-5; 8 bases are shared with TRBD2. The CDR3 is 13 residues long.

This clonotype was seen only a few times. The chain couples TRBV28 to TRBJ2-5; 9 bases are shared with TRBD1. The end of the DNA is better explained by TRBJ2-7, so the J call may be wrong. This CDR3 contains 15 residues. CDR1 and CDR2 (germline): MDHEN, SYDVKM. DNA for the CDR3: TGTGCCAGCAGTTTATATGGGACAGGGACTAACGAGCAGTACTTC. It codes for CASSLYGTGTNEQYF.

This rearrangement joins TRBV29-1 to TRBJ2-7; D may be TRBD1 or TRBD2 (5 bases each). CDR3 size: 15 residues. CDR1 is SQVTM and CDR2 is ANQGSEA in the germline V gene. Trimming took off 4 bases at V and 4 bases at J, with 20 bases between the two ends. The CDR3 is CSVGTPFGTSYEQYF. The CDR3 DNA is TGCAGCGTTGGGACCCCCTTCGGGACCTCTTACGAGCAGTACTTC.

The chain has TRBV12-3 or TRBV12-4 and TRBJ1-2; D is perhaps TRBD1 (6 bases). The ends were cut back, 5 bases at V and 7 bases at J, with 14 bases in the middle. The CDR3 has 13 residues. The CDR3 sequence is CASSPQGVPGYTF. The CDR3 bases are TGTGCCAGCAGTCCACAGGGTGTACCTGGCTACACCTTC.